A selection of T cell receptor beta chains follows, all from one sample in a study of sequential checkpoint blockade in melanoma. The data were produced by immunoSEQ multiplex PCR, yet TCRdb's version contains in-frame clones alone and is incomplete. The profile covers about 17,000 clones, with around 68% appearing a single time and around 18% taken by the ten largest. Sequencing used CD8+ T cells sorted from blood (inferred from file names), obtained from a patient given nivolumab and ipilimumab in sequence. The receptors originated from a human donor with melanoma. Both conserved end residues are part of each CDR3. D genes are given only for firm matches. The size field is filled for only some rows; it gives once, few, many or a size class.

-	TRBV5-1	TRBJ2-7	-	CASSLWQGTSYEQYF	TGCGCCAGCAGCTTGTGGCAGGGGACCAGCTACGAGCAGTACTTC
-	TRBV15	TRBJ2-7	-	CATSSTLLGPALPYEQYF	TGTGCCACCAGCAGCACACTCCTGGGGCCAGCTCTTCCCTACGAGCAGTACTTC
TRBD1	TRBV5-6	TRBJ1-2	-	CASSLTLTGPSYGYTF	TGTGCCAGCAGCTTAACCTTGACAGGGCCCAGCTATGGCTACACCTTC
TRBD2	TRBV4-1	TRBJ2-7	once	CASSQLTGLAFEQYF	TGCGCCAGCAGCCAATTAACGGGACTAGCATTCGAGCAGTACTTC
-	TRBV7-9	TRBJ1-5	-	CASSLGGGNQPQHF	TGTGCCAGCAGCTTAGGAGGAGGCAATCAGCCCCAGCATTTT
-	TRBV27	TRBJ1-1	-	CASGEYTEAFF	TGTGCCAGCGGGGAGTATACTGAAGCTTTCTTT
-	TRBV4-3	TRBJ2-1	-	CASSQDLWRGHRFF	TGCGCCAGCAGCCAAGACCTGTGGAGGGGGCATAGGTTCTTC
-	TRBV6-5	TRBJ1-1	few	CASSYTDKNTEAFF	TGTGCCAGCAGTTACACAGACAAGAACACTGAAGCTTTCTTT
-	TRBV7-6	TRBJ1-1	-	CASSRGKGGTEAFF	TGTGCCAGCAGCCGAGGCAAGGGAGGCACTGAAGCTTTCTTT
TRBD2	TRBV2	TRBJ2-7	-	CASRGLAGWYEQYF	TGTGCCAGCAGAGGACTAGCGGGGTGGTACGAGCAGTACTTC
-	TRBV6-1	TRBJ2-7	-	CASSGFLAYEQYF	TGTGCCAGCAGTGGTTTTCTAGCGTACGAGCAGTACTTC
-	TRBV19	TRBJ2-1	-	CASSNVGLSYNEQFF	TGTGCCAGTAGTAACGTTGGACTGTCCTACAATGAGCAGTTCTTC
TRBD1	TRBV28	TRBJ1-5	-	CASSLGTGGQPQHF	TGTGCCAGCAGTTTAGGGACAGGCGGTCAGCCCCAGCATTTT
-	TRBV5-6	TRBJ2-7	few	CASSFRSAGYPYEQYF	TGTGCCAGCAGCTTCCGATCCGCGGGGTACCCCTACGAGCAGTACTTC
TRBD1	TRBV7-3	TRBJ1-4	few	CASSLAESGGNEKLFF	TGTGCCAGCAGCTTAGCCGAGTCAGGGGGAAATGAAAAACTGTTTTTT
-	TRBV4-3	TRBJ2-1	-	CASSQDTGSYNEQFF	TGCGCCAGCAGCCAAGATACGGGCTCCTACAATGAGCAGTTCTTC
TRBD1	TRBV7-7	TRBJ2-7	few	CASSLGTGGDYEQYF	TGTGCTAGCAGCTTAGGGACAGGGGGAGACTACGAGCAGTACTTC
-	TRBV5-8	TRBJ1-5	-	CASSMWTVINNQPQHF	TGTGCCAGCAGCATGTGGACAGTCATCAACAATCAGCCCCAGCATTTT
TRBD2	TRBV6-6	TRBJ2-1	-	CASSRSGLAGGNEQFF	TGTGCCAGCAGTCGATCGGGACTAGCGGGAGGCAATGAGCAGTTCTTC
TRBD1	TRBV4-1	TRBJ1-2	-	CASSHYRGQSYGYTF	TGCGCCAGCAGCCACTACAGGGGGCAGAGCTATGGCTACACCTTC
-	TRBV9	TRBJ1-5	few	CASSVAGGLPQHF	TGTGCCAGCAGCGTAGCCGGGGGGTTGCCCCAGCATTTT
TRBD1	TRBV7-2	TRBJ2-7	-	CASSLRWGTGPREQYF	TGTGCCAGCAGCTTGCGGTGGGGGACAGGTCCTCGGGAGCAGTACTTC
TRBD1	TRBV9	TRBJ1-1	once	CASSRNPGQGFMNTEAFF	TGTGCCAGCAGCAGAAATCCGGGACAGGGGTTTATGAACACTGAAGCTTTCTTT
-	TRBV11-2	TRBJ2-7	-	CASSLSYHEQYF	TGTGCCAGCAGCTTAAGCTACCACGAGCAGTACTTC
TRBD2	TRBV7-9	TRBJ2-1	-	CASSSREGEHNEQFF	TGTGCCAGCAGCTCCCGGGAGGGCGAACACAATGAGCAGTTCTTC
-	TRBV19	TRBJ1-6	-	CASSHDGSSYNSPLHF	TGTGCCAGTAGCCACGACGGGAGCTCCTATAATTCACCCCTCCACTTT
TRBD2	TRBV7-9	TRBJ2-1	-	CASSLALGTRGVNEQFF	TGTGCCAGCAGCTTAGCTCTCGGGACTAGGGGGGTCAATGAGCAGTTCTTC
TRBD2	TRBV7-9	TRBJ2-2	-	CASSSLGGNSGELFF	TGTGCCAGCAGCTCCCTCGGGGGGAATTCCGGGGAGCTGTTTTTT
-	TRBV7-8	TRBJ1-3	-	CASSPLLGRKSGNTIYF	TGTGCCAGCAGCCCCCTCCTGGGGCGGAAATCTGGAAACACCATATATTTT
-	TRBV28	TRBJ2-3	-	CASSHSRGTDTQYF	TGTGCCAGCAGTCACTCCAGGGGCACAGATACGCAGTATTTT
TRBD2	TRBV27	TRBJ2-1	-	CASSLEASGGSYNEQFF	TGTGCCAGCAGTTTGGAAGCTAGCGGGGGTTCCTACAATGAGCAGTTCTTC
-	TRBV28	TRBJ2-3	few	CASRLLSSLGDTQYF	TGTGCCAGCAGACTACTATCTAGCCTCGGTGATACGCAGTATTTT
-	TRBV7-8	TRBJ1-6	-	CASSKGTSLDLHF	TGTGCCAGCAGCAAAGGGACAAGTTTGGACCTCCACTTT
-	TRBV27	TRBJ2-7	-	CASSLQGFNEQYF	TGTGCCAGCAGTTTACAGGGTTTCAACGAGCAGTACTTC
TRBD1	TRBV27	TRBJ1-1	-	CASSLATGLNTEAFF	TGTGCCAGCAGTTTGGCGACAGGGCTGAACACTGAAGCTTTCTTT
TRBD1	TRBV7-6	TRBJ2-7	-	CASSLDRQGNYEQYF	TGTGCCAGCAGCTTAGATAGACAGGGTAACTACGAGCAGTACTTC